This TCR beta chain was retrieved from a study of cytomegalovirus exposure and HLA in healthy donors. PCR amplification relied on 60 Vbeta primers (plus 13 Jbeta primers). TCRdb's table, derived via immunoSEQ multiplex PCR, lists solely in-frame clones and lacks some. The table lists around 190,000 clones, more than 70% of them singletons, with roughly 0.99% in the top ten. This clone was recorded once. Its specificity is not known. The study, taken as a whole, reports: Researchers reported in a later analysis that a missense DCLRE1C variant was tied to TCR beta V- and J-gene trimming.

Sequencing was performed on PBMCs. The source is a woman in her 40s in good health and CMV-seronegative.

The CDR3 region is CASSSGTVAGNTIYF. CDR3 sequence (DNA): TGTGCCAGCAGCTCAGGGACAGTAGCCGGAAACACCATATATTTT. This chain joins TRBV11-2 and TRBJ1-3; 7 positions agree with TRBD1. With 4 bases clipped from V and 4 bases from J, the junction kept 7 bases outside the gene matches. CDR3 size: 15 residues. Germline values: CDR1 SGHAT, CDR2 FQNNGV. Together with reference TRBV11-2 and TRBJ1-3, the CDR3 gives the full variable domain: EAGVAQSPRYKIIEKRQSVAFWCNPISGHATLYWYQQILGQGPKLLIQFQNNGVVDDSQLPKDRFSAERLKGVDSTLKIQPAKLEDSAVYLCASSSGTVAGNTIYFGEGSWLTVV.